This T cell receptor beta chain was sequenced for a study of lymphopenia after photon versus proton radiotherapy. Regarding the study as a whole: After the lymphocyte nadir, photon-treated repertoires showed oligoclonal expansion, especially of CD8+ Temra cells. Survival link was tested only in deceased patients; proton benefit remains a possibility. Larger post-nadir TCR diversity loss correlated inversely with survival in deceased patients. Under photons, naive T cells and diversity fell while effector/memory populations rose.

For this clone: The antigen is undetermined.

The protocol was immunoSEQ multiplex PCR, while the TCRdb copy is restricted to in-frame clones and leaves out a portion. Here the sample spans 35,000 to 45,000 clones, about 83% being singletons. Between the trimmed V and J ends, which lost 8 bases and 0 bases, there was a span of 13 bases. The CDR3 sequence is 14 residues long. The germline CDR1 and CDR2 sequences are MNHEY and SMNVEV (reference sequence). The source was peripheral blood, collected from a patient treated with proton-based radiotherapy. The rearrangement links TRBV27 to TRBJ1-1, with D uncertain. This sequence was found in a woman between 65 and 79 years old with pancreatic cancer. This CDR3 is CASRTVPLNTEAFF. Written as DNA, the CDR3 is TGTGCCAGCCGTACCGTTCCCCTGAACACTGAAGCTTTCTTT.